This TCR beta chain was sequenced for a study of a mutant IDH1 vaccine in newly diagnosed glioma. For the study at large: Weeks 1, 3, 5, 7, 11, 15, 19 and 23 were when patients received their eight vaccinations. Most patients had received both radiotherapy and temozolomide, the prior options being radiotherapy, temozolomide, or both. Study-level findings and limits: Detectable vaccine-induced immune responses arose in around 93% of patients.

Regarding this clone: Antigen unknown.

The table came from immunoSEQ multiplex PCR; TCRdb's copy has only in-frame clones and leaves some out. The table includes tens of thousands of clones, approximately 85% detected once. Time point in this sample: week 23, last vaccination. All doses held 300 ug of mutant IDH1 20-mer peptide, with topical imiquimod. New astrocytomas of WHO grade 3 or 4 that were IDH1-mutant and ATRX-lost were found in the donors. The CDR3 is made up of 14 amino acids. Germline V CDR1 and CDR2: SQVTM, ANQGSEA. The V segment lost 6 bases and the J segment 6 bases; nucleotides outside the gene matches: 13. Sequencing used PBMCs, obtained from a glioma patient whose treatment included an IDH1 peptide vaccine. The chain carries TRBV29-1 and TRBJ1-1; 7 bases line up with TRBD1. The sequence derives from a woman aged 50 to 60 with glioma. CDR3 bases: TGCAGCGTGGGCCACGGGACAGCAAGGGCTGAAGCTTTCTTT. It codes for CSVGHGTARAEAFF.